This is a list of T cell receptor beta chains from one sample in a study of blood T cell repertoires in COVID-19. Here immunoSEQ multiplex PCR was the method, and the copy in TCRdb shows in-frame clones only, minus some. The data contain 200,000 to 250,000 clones, about 86% of them singletons. Sequenced material: peripheral blood. The receptors shown here come from a woman aged 25 to 39 who had recovered from COVID-19. The CDR3 runs from the conserved cysteine through the conserved F or W. D genes are given only for firm matches. Expanded clones get a size class; other rows say once, few or many, or leave the size out.

TRBD1 | TRBJ2-3 | - | TRBV5-6 | TGTGCCAGCAGCTTGGGGGCGGGACAGGGCACAGATACGCAGTATTTT | CASSLGAGQGTDTQYF
- | TRBJ1-2 | - | TRBV28 | TGTGCCAGCAATCGCCCGGGCAGCGGGTATGGCTACACCTTC | CASNRPGSGYGYTF
- | TRBJ1-2 | - | TRBV9 | TGTGCCAGCACCGGAGGGTCGGAAGGCTACACCTTC | CASTGGSEGYTF
TRBD1 | TRBJ2-5 | - | TRBV10-3 | TGTGCCATCAGTACCGGGACAGGGCAAGAGACCCAGTACTTC | CAISTGTGQETQYF
TRBD1 | TRBJ1-1 | once | TRBV29-1 | TGCAGCGTTTCGGACAGGGGGCCCTCAGCTTTCTTT | CSVSDRGPSAFF
- | TRBJ1-4 | - | TRBV21-1 | TGTGCCAGCAGGTCACGGGGGGCGAGGGAAAAACTGTTTTTT | CASRSRGAREKLFF
TRBD1 | TRBJ2-3 | - | TRBV18 | TGTGCCAGCTCGCCGATAGGGACAGCTGATACGCAGTATTTT | CASSPIGTADTQYF
- | TRBJ2-7 | - | TRBV28 | TGTGCCAGCAGCCCTCCGACGCAGGGCTCTCGCGAGCAGTACTTC | CASSPPTQGSREQYF
TRBD1 | TRBJ2-5 | - | TRBV7-8 | TGTGCCAGCAGCTTAGCGTATTCAGGGGGCGGAGGGGAGACCCAGTACTTC | CASSLAYSGGGGETQYF
TRBD2 | TRBJ2-7 | - | TRBV5-6 | TGTGCCAGCAGCTTGGAGGGGGGACTAGCTTTCTACGAGCAGTACTTC | CASSLEGGLAFYEQYF
TRBD1 | TRBJ2-7 | - | TRBV19 | TGTGCCAGTAGACCAAGGGACAGGGACTACGAGCAGTACTTC | CASRPRDRDYEQYF
- | TRBJ2-3 | - | TRBV24-1 | TGTGCCACCAGTGGTATTAGTGAAACCCAACAGACTACGCAGTATTTT | CATSGISETQQTTQYF
- | TRBJ2-2 | few | TRBV3-1/TRBV3-2 | TGTGCCAGCAGCCAAGACACATCGTCGCGGGAGCTGTTTTTT | CASSQDTSSRELFF
- | TRBJ2-2 | - | TRBV27 | TGTGCCAGCAGTTTCCTGCGGACAGTCGGTACCGGGGAGCTGTTTTTT | CASSFLRTVGTGELFF
- | TRBJ1-5 | - | TRBV4-1 | TGCGCCAGCAGCCAAGTAAATCCCTTTGGGGCCTTCCAGCATTTT | CASSQVNPFGAFQHF
- | TRBJ2-2 | - | TRBV19 | TGTGCCAGTAGTATGTCTGCCGGGACAGGGGAGCTGTTTTTT | CASSMSAGTGELFF
- | TRBJ2-2 | - | TRBV7-3 | TGTGCCAGCAGCTTAAGCGGGAACACCGGGGAGCTGTTTTTT | CASSLSGNTGELFF
- | TRBJ1-5 | - | TRBV15 | TGTGCCACCAGCAGCCCAACGGCCAGGGTCGGTCAGCCCCAGCATTTT | CATSSPTARVGQPQHF
TRBD1 | TRBJ1-1 | - | TRBV28 | TGTGCCAGCAGCCGACAGGGCCGAACTGAAGCTTTCTTT | CASSRQGRTEAFF
- | TRBJ2-7 | - | TRBV30 | TGTGCCTGGAGAACCGGGACACCCGAGCAGTACTTC | CAWRTGTPEQYF
- | TRBJ2-2 | many | TRBV21-1 | TGTGCCAGCAGCCAGGCTGGGGGGAGGAACACCGGGGAGCTGTTTTTT | CASSQAGGRNTGELFF
- | TRBJ1-1 | - | TRBV12-3/TRBV12-4 | TGTGCCAGCAGTTTGGGGAGAGCGGCTTTCTTT | CASSLGRAAFF
TRBD2 | TRBJ2-2 | - | TRBV10-2 | TGCGCCAGCAGCCCCGGGACTAGGCGAACCGGGGAGCTGTTTTTT | CASSPGTRRTGELFF
- | TRBJ2-3 | - | TRBV24-1 | TGTGCCACCAGTGACTACAGGGATAACACAGATACGCAGTATTTT | CATSDYRDNTDTQYF
TRBD1 | TRBJ1-5 | - | TRBV10-1 | TGCGCCAGCAGTGACGGGGACAGGGACCCTTTGTCCCAGCATTTT | CASSDGDRDPLSQHF
TRBD1 | TRBJ1-4 | - | TRBV6-1 | TGTGCCAGCAGTGAGACAGGGGCGAATGAAAAACTGTTTTTT | CASSETGANEKLFF
TRBD1 | TRBJ1-2 | once | TRBV30 | TGTGCCTGGAGGATAACAGGGGCCGGCTATGGCTACACCTTC | CAWRITGAGYGYTF
TRBD2 | TRBJ2-7 | - | TRBV11-2 | TGTGCCAGCAGCATAAGCGGGGGAGTCTACGAGCAGTACTTC | CASSISGGVYEQYF
TRBD1 | TRBJ2-5 | - | TRBV7-8 | TGTGCCAGCAGCCACGACAGGGTTAAACAAGAGACCCAGTACTTC | CASSHDRVKQETQYF
- | TRBJ2-1 | - | TRBV7-3 | TGTGCCAGCAGCTTAACTCTACTTACTGAGCAGTTCTTC | CASSLTLLTEQFF
- | TRBJ1-2 | many | TRBV4-1 | TGCGCCAGCAGCCAAGATCCCACAGGGTTCGGAGGCTACACCTTC | CASSQDPTGFGGYTF
- | TRBJ2-3 | - | TRBV3-1/TRBV3-2 | TGTGCCAGCAGCCAATTGAACGCGCCGCACACAGATACGCAGTATTTT | CASSQLNAPHTDTQYF
- | TRBJ1-1 | - | TRBV28 | TGTGCCAGCAGTTTGGCGACAACGAACACTGAAGCTTTCTTT | CASSLATTNTEAFF
TRBD2 | TRBJ2-7 | - | TRBV5-3 | TGTGCCAGACACTCTCGGCTAGCGGGAGAGGGGGACTACTACGAGCAGTACTTC | CARHSRLAGEGDYYEQYF
- | TRBJ1-1 | - | TRBV6-1 | TGTGCCAGCAGTGAAGTCGGGAACACTGAAGCTTTCTTT | CASSEVGNTEAFF
- | TRBJ2-2 | - | TRBV9 | TGTGCCAGCAGCGTAGATTCCATGAACACCGGGGAGCTGTTTTTT | CASSVDSMNTGELFF
TRBD2 | TRBJ2-7 | - | TRBV13 | TGTGCCAGCAGCTTAGCCCTTAGCGGGAGCCGATTCGGGGAGCAGTACTTC | CASSLALSGSRFGEQYF
TRBD1 | TRBJ1-3 | - | TRBV5-5 | TGTGCCAGCAGCGAACTATCCGGGACAGGGATCGGAAACACCATATATTTT | CASSELSGTGIGNTIYF